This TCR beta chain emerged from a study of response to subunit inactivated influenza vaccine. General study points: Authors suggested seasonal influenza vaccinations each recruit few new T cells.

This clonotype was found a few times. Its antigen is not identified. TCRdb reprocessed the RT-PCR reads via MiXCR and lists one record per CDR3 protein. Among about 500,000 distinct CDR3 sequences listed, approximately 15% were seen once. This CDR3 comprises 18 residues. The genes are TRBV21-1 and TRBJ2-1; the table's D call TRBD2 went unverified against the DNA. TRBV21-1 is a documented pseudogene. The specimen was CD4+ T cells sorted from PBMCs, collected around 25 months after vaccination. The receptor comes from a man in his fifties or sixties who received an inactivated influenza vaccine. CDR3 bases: TGTGCCAGCAGCAGTCCTGGGGGGGGACTAGCGGGAGTAAATGAGCAGTTCTTC. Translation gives CASSSPGGGLAGVNEQFF.